The 16 T cell receptor beta chains given below trace back to one sample, sequenced in a study of blood T cell repertoires in COVID-19. Only in-frame clones appear in the TCRdb table, and some are missing; sequencing was by immunoSEQ multiplex PCR. The table shows a few hundred thousand clones, with 88% occurring only once. Input material: peripheral blood. Receptors originate from a woman in her twenties or thirties with COVID-19, enrolled during active disease.

The gene calls are TRBV2 and TRBJ1-6; a possible D gene is TRBD1 (6 bases). The CDR3 has 15 residues. With 6 bases removed from V and 5 bases from J, the gap between germline ends came to 14 bases. Germline values: CDR1 SNHLY, CDR2 FYNNEI. Here the CDR3 DNA reads TGTGCCAGCAGCCCCTCCCCAGGGGATAATTCACCCCTCCACTTT. Translation: CASSPSPGDNSPLHF.

V gene TRBV28 combines with J gene TRBJ1-1; no definite D call. This CDR3 contains 12 residues. Trimming pared 6 bases from V and 5 bases from J, leaving 10 bases between. CDR1 and CDR2 from the germline V gene are MDHEN and SYDVKM. CDR3 sequence (DNA): TGTGCCAGCAGCCTACCTTTGACTGAAGCTTTCTTT. Translation: CASSLPLTEAFF.

The J gene is TRBJ1-2, the V gene TRBV19; the D gene is possibly TRBD1 (5 bases). This CDR3 spans 13 amino acids. Germline loops: CDR1 LNHDA, CDR2 SQIVND (reference sequence). V lost 7 bases and J lost 0, with 9 bases in between. The CDR3 bases are TGTGCCAGTAAAAAGGGGCCTAACTATGGCTACACCTTC. This sequence encodes CASKKGPNYGYTF.

V gene TRBV24-1 combines with J gene TRBJ1-4; the match to TRBD1 covers 7 bases. The CDR3 sequence is 15 residues long. V lost 7 bases, J lost 8 bases, and 12 bases stayed unmatched. Germline loops: CDR1 KGHDR, CDR2 SFDVKD. DNA for the CDR3: TGTGCCACCAGCCAACCGACAGGGATGGACGAAAAACTGTTTTTT. Protein product: CATSQPTGMDEKLFF.

The J gene is TRBJ1-6, the V gene TRBV30; D may be TRBD1 (5 bases). Germline V gene data show CDR1 as GTSNPN and CDR2 as SVGIG (reference sequence). The ends were cut back, 7 bases at V and 10 bases at J, with 14 bases in the middle. This CDR3 region has 12 residues. CDR3 sequence: CALQGRGSPLHF. Written as DNA, the CDR3 is TGTGCCTTACAAGGGAGGGGCTCACCCCTCCACTTT.

J is TRBJ2-5 and V is TRBV27, with D tentatively TRBD2 (6 bases). V gave up 3 bases and J gave up 0 bases, with 11 bases separating them. In germline, CDR1 is MNHEY, CDR2 SMNVEV (reference sequence). The CDR3 sequence is 15 residues long. In DNA, the CDR3 is TGTGCCAGCAGTTTCGGGGGTGCGTACCAAGAGACCCAGTACTTC. Encoded protein: CASSFGGAYQETQYF.

The chain links TRBV6-5 to TRBJ2-5; TRBD2 might be the D (7 bases). This CDR3 region has 15 residues. Trimming left V 0 bases short and J 5 bases short, with 13 bases between. Per the germline V gene, CDR1 is MNHEY and CDR2 is SVGAGI. Here the CDR3 reads CASSYSARGGETQYF. The CDR3 DNA reads as TGTGCCAGCAGTTACTCAGCGAGGGGGGGGGAGACCCAGTACTTC.

The chain combines TRBV2 with TRBJ1-1; D is uncertain. This CDR3 is built from 13 residues. Trimming removed 2 bases from V and 2 bases from J, with 6 bases in between. Looked up from germline, CDR1 is SNHLY and CDR2 is FYNNEI. CDR3 loop: CASSEIGNTEAFF. The CDR3 bases are TGTGCCAGCAGTGAAATTGGCAACACTGAAGCTTTCTTT.

J is TRBJ1-5 and V is TRBV30; the D is unclear. With 3 bases removed from V and 4 bases from J, the gap between germline ends came to 10 bases. This CDR3 has 13 amino acids. Germline loops: CDR1 GTSNPN, CDR2 SVGIG (reference sequence). CDR3 in DNA: TGTGCCTGGAGCGAGGGAAGAAATCAGCCCCAGCATTTT. The encoded protein is CAWSEGRNQPQHF.

The chain employs TRBV3-1 (or the pseudogene TRBV3-2) and TRBJ1-4; tentative D call: TRBD1 (5 bases). The CDR3 totals 13 residues. The V gene lost 10 bases and the J gene lost 4 bases, with 13 bases spanning the gap. Germline assignment: CDR1 LGHDT and CDR2 YNNKEL (reference sequence). In DNA form, the CDR3 reads TGTGCCACAGGGACTTCTGTTAATGAAAAACTGTTTTTT. Protein: CATGTSVNEKLFF.

In regard to this clone: Germline and junction disagree at one end, which may indicate a read error. The rearrangement uses TRBV5-6 and TRBJ1-1; D might be TRBD1 (5 bases). Germline V gene lookup returns CDR1 SGHDT and CDR2 YYEEEE. This CDR3 comprises 13 residues. The CDR3: CASSLVRATEAFF. DNA for the CDR3: TGTGCCAGCAGTTTGGTCAGGGCCACTGAAGCTTTCTTT.

This clone appeared a single time. The genes are TRBV21-1 and TRBJ1-5; TRBD1 was called by the table and not checked on the DNA. TRBV21-1 is noted as a pseudogene. CDR3 length: 17 residues. This CDR3 reads CASSPGTALRGNQPQHF. Written as DNA, the CDR3 is TGTGCCAGCAGCCCCGGGACAGCCCTTCGGGGCAATCAGCCCCAGCATTTT.

In nucleotides, the CDR3 is TGCGCCAGCAGCCAACACTCGGGACAGGCAATTCGGGGCTACACCTTC. Its translation is CASSQHSGQAIRGYTF. The chain combines TRBV4-1 with TRBJ1-2; 8 bases are a match to TRBD1. V lost 2 bases and J lost 8; bases outside the gene matches: 13. The CDR3 spans 16 residues. The germline CDR1 and CDR2 sequences are MGHRA and YSYEKL.

The chain recombines TRBV2 with TRBJ2-1; 9 bases are shared with TRBD2. The CDR3 spans 14 residues. Per the germline V gene, CDR1 is SNHLY and CDR2 is FYNNEI. The ends lost 8 bases at V and 4 bases at J; junction bases unmatched: 6. The CDR3 is CASAGTSPYNEQFF. The DNA for the CDR3 is TGTGCCAGCGCAGGGACTAGCCCATACAATGAGCAGTTCTTC.

This rearrangement joins TRBV19 to TRBJ1-4, with no clear D. Trimming left V 3 bases short and J 2 bases short, with 10 bases between. The germline gives CDR1 LNHDA, CDR2 SQIVND (reference sequence). The CDR3 is 15 amino acids. CDR3 DNA: TGTGCCAGTAGTATTCTCGGGAAGACTAATGAAAAACTGTTTTTT. Translation gives CASSILGKTNEKLFF.

This rearrangement joins TRBV18 to TRBJ2-7, with 9 bases identical to TRBD2. The CDR3 has 15 residues. The ends lost 3 bases at V and 5 bases at J; junction bases unmatched: 8. CDR1 is KGHSH, CDR2 LQKENI, per germline. CDR3 residues: CASSPVAGAMDEQYF. The CDR3 DNA reads as TGTGCCAGCTCACCCGTAGCGGGGGCGATGGACGAGCAGTACTTC.